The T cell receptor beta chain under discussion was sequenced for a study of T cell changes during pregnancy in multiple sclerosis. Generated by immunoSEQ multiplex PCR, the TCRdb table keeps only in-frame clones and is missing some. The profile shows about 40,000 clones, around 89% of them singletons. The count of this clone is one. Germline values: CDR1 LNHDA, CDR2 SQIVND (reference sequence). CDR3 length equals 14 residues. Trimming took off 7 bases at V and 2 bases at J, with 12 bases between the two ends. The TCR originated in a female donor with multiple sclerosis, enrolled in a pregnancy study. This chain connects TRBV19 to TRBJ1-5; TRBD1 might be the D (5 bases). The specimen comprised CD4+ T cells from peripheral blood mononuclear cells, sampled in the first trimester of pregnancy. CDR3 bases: TGTGCCAGTACCCTGGGGGGGGGCAATCAGCCCCAGCATTTT. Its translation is CASTLGGGNQPQHF.